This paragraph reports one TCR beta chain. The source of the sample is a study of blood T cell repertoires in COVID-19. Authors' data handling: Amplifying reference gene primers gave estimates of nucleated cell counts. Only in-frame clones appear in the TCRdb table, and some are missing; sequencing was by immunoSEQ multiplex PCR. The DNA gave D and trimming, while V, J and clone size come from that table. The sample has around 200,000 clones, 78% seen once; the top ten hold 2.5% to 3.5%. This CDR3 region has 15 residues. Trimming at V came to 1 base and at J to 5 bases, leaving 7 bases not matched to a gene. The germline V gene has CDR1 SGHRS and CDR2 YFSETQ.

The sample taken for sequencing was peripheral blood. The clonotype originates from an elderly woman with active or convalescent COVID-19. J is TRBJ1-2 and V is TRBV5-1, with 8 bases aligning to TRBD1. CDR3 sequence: CASSLMAGGGYGYTF. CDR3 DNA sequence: TGCGCCAGCAGCTTGATGGCAGGGGGCGGGTATGGCTACACCTTC.